This TCR beta chain was recovered during a study of T cells after yellow fever vaccination. Across the study: Fractions of low cell number were prepared using SMART-Seq v4 Ultra Low Input.

Trimming cost V 3 bases and J 8 bases; bases outside gene matches: 10. The CDR3 sequence is 15 residues long. Germline V gene data show CDR1 as MRHNA and CDR2 as SNTAGT. A universal primer site and UMIs were added as TCR cDNA was made by 5'RACE template switching. MiXCR, applied by TCRdb to the 5' RACE reads, yields one record per CDR3 protein. The table includes some 320,000 distinct CDR3 sequences, approximately 4% detected once. This specimen was PBMCs, taken 5 days after the yellow fever booster vaccination. The genes are TRBV6-4 and TRBJ2-1; 7 bases line up with TRBD1. The source is a man between 18 and 35 years old who received the YFV17D yellow fever vaccine. The CDR3 bases are TGTGCCAGCAGTGAGGACAGGCTGCGTGTCGATGAGCAGTTCTTC. Translating it yields CASSEDRLRVDEQFF.